This TCR beta chain came from a study of shared clonotypes between healthy human individuals. Clones were read by immunoSEQ multiplex PCR, and TCRdb kept only the in-frame ones, dropping some. Of around 600,000 clones listed, less than 98% are singletons. This CDR3 is built from 17 residues. Germline lookup yields CDR1 SGHDT and CDR2 YYEEEE. Germline trimming cut 4 bases from V and 0 bases from J; bases unmatched to any gene: 9. The TCR sequence derives from a woman in her twenties or thirties in good health. The sample was naive CD4+ T cells sorted from blood. Indicated subset: CD45RA+ positively selected. The rearrangement joins TRBV5-6 to TRBJ2-3, with TRBD2 matching 9 bases. This CDR3 is CASSPPGLARSTDTQYF. CDR3 bases: TGTGCCAGCAGCCCTCCCGGACTAGCGCGTAGCACAGATACGCAGTATTTT.